The rows below give T cell receptor beta chains drawn from one sample of a study of cytotoxic CD8 clonotypes in ibrutinib-treated CLL. The protocol was immunoSEQ multiplex PCR, while the TCRdb copy is restricted to in-frame clones and leaves out a portion. The sample lists some 14,000 clones, about 55% occurring once. The sample here was PBMCs, taken at a roughly 25-month disease-progression time point, from a patient treated with ibrutinib. The receptors come from a human donor with chronic lymphocytic leukemia. CDR3s leave out the opening cysteine and the closing phenylalanine or tryptophan.

J: TRBJ2-7
V: TRBV9
CDR3: ASSVDRGYEQY

J: TRBJ1-5
V: TRBV9
CDR3: ASSADPQGNQPQH

J: TRBJ1-5
V: TRBV7-6
CDR3: ASSQGGTQPQH

J: TRBJ2-3
V: TRBV20-1
CDR3: SASWEDTQY

J: TRBJ1-4
V: TRBV5-1
CDR3: ASSPLRFEENEKLF

J: TRBJ2-5
V: TRBV2
CDR3: ASRPGLFQETQY

J: TRBJ1-1
V: TRBV30
CDR3: AWSDLNTEAF

J: TRBJ1-2
V: TRBV4-1
CDR3: ASSQEARGRDYGYT

J: TRBJ1-1
V: TRBV10-3
CDR3: AISDEWCYTEAF

J: TRBJ1-1
V: TRBV29-1
CDR3: SVGGGRGNTEAF

J: TRBJ1-1
V: TRBV2
CDR3: ASRNLPEAF

J: TRBJ1-1
V: TRBV6-1
CDR3: ASTKPGGNTEAF

J: TRBJ1-2
V: TRBV27
CDR3: ASSSLDRSYGYT

J: TRBJ2-2
V: TRBV30
CDR3: AWTSLAGGAGELF

J: TRBJ2-6
V: TRBV2
CDR3: ASKAESSGANVLT

J: TRBJ2-2
V: TRBV9
CDR3: ASSVALGGDGELF

J: TRBJ1-1
V: TRBV4-2
CDR3: ASSLTGPTEAF

J: TRBJ2-2
V: TRBV4-1
CDR3: ASSAYQLGGTGELF

J: TRBJ1-3
V: TRBV4-2
CDR3: ASRTGGAGNTIY

J: TRBJ2-5
V: TRBV10-1
CDR3: ASSENPDLETQY

J: TRBJ1-1
V: TRBV5-6
CDR3: ASSRGHTNTEAF

J: TRBJ2-2
V: TRBV7-9
CDR3: ASSLELAATNTGELF

J: TRBJ1-1
V: TRBV9
CDR3: ASGRQGATEAF

J: TRBJ2-6
V: TRBV12-5
CDR3: ASGLLVGGRSGANVLT